This T cell receptor (beta chain) comes out of a study of cytomegalovirus exposure and HLA in healthy donors. The germline gives CDR1 LNHDA, CDR2 SQIVND (reference sequence). This CDR3 spans 14 amino acids. J lost 6 bases, V lost 8 bases, and 11 bases had no gene match. This clone came up a few times. Amplification used 60 Vbeta primers and 13 Jbeta primers. Repertoires were generated with immunoSEQ multiplex PCR, while TCRdb's copy carries only in-frame clones and drops some. The sample yields 80,000 or so clones, about 9.4% seen once. This clonotype originated in a man in his 60s in good health and CMV-seropositive. Specimen: PBMCs. The J gene is TRBJ1-2, the V gene TRBV19; 8 bases are shared with TRBD1. The CDR3 protein is CASSFLQGEHGYTF. As DNA, the CDR3 is TGTGCCAGTTCTTTCCTACAGGGGGAACATGGCTACACCTTC.